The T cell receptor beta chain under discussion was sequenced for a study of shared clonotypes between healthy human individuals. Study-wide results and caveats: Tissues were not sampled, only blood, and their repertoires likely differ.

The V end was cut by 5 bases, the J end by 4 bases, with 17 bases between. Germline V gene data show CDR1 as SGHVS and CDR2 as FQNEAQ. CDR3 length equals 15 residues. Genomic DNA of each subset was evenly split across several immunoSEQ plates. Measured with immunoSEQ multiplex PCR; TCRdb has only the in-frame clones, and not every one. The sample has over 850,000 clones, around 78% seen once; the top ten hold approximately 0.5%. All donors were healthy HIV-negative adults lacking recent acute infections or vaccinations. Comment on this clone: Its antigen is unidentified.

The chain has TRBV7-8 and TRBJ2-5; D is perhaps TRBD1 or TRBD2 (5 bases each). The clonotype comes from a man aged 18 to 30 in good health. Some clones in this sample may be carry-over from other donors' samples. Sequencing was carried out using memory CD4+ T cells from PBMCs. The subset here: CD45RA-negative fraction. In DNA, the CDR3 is TGTGCCAGCAGCCCCCAGTTCGACAGCGGAGAGACCCAGTACTTC. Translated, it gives CASSPQFDSGETQYF. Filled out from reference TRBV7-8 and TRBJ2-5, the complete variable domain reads GAGVSQSPRYKVAKRGQDVALRCDPISGHVSLFWYQQALGQGPEFLTYFQNEAQLDKSGLPSDRFFAERPEGSVSTLKIQRTQQEDSAVYLCASSPQFDSGETQYFGPGTRLLVL.